One sample yielded the 17 T cell receptor beta chains listed below, sequenced in a study of cytomegalovirus exposure and HLA in healthy donors. PCR amplification relied on 60 Vbeta primers (plus 13 Jbeta primers). Profiling relied on immunoSEQ multiplex PCR, and the TCRdb table lists in-frame clones only, not all of them. The sample lists around 130,000 clones, roughly 80% occurring once. Sample: PBMCs. The receptors were gathered from a girl aged 2 to 9 in good health and CMV-seronegative.

The J gene is TRBJ2-3, the V gene TRBV7-2, with 8 nucleotides matching TRBD1. In germline, CDR1 is SGHTA, CDR2 FQGNSA. This CDR3 region has 14 residues. J lost 5 bases, V lost 3 bases, and 4 bases had no gene match. CDR3 nucleotides: TGTGCCAGCAGCTTCGGGACAGGATTAGATACGCAGTATTTT. Amino acids: CASSFGTGLDTQYF.

The gene calls are TRBV7-6 and TRBJ1-6; 7 bases are shared with TRBD1. The J segment lost 8 bases and the V segment lost 6 bases, leaving 4 bases of the junction unmatched. The CDR3 spans 13 residues. The germline CDR1 and CDR2 sequences are SGHVS and FNYEAQ. The CDR3 DNA reads as TGTGCCAGCAGATCGGACAGGCATTCACCCCTCCACTTT. Translation: CASRSDRHSPLHF.

The J gene is TRBJ2-3, the V gene TRBV2; D is perhaps TRBD1 (5 bases). This CDR3 has 15 residues. With 1 base removed from V and 0 bases from J, the gap between germline ends came to 8 bases. Germline loops: CDR1 SNHLY, CDR2 FYNNEI. The CDR3 protein is CASSEGTPSTDTQYF. The DNA of the CDR3 is TGTGCCAGCAGTGAAGGGACACCCAGCACAGATACGCAGTATTTT.

The rearrangement joins TRBV13 to TRBJ2-7; 7 nucleotides line up with TRBD2. Germline CDR1 and CDR2: PRHDT and FYEKMQ (reference sequence). V trimming: 8 bases; J trimming: 3 bases; junction bases outside the gene matches: 10. The CDR3 runs 14 residues. The CDR3 sequence is CASGMGTNRYEQYF. In nucleotides, the CDR3 is TGTGCCAGCGGTATGGGGACTAACCGCTACGAGCAGTACTTC.

This clone was counted once. This chain links TRBV14 with TRBJ2-7, with a possible D match to TRBD2 (6 bases). This CDR3 has 14 residues. Germline CDR1 reads SGHDN; CDR2 reads FVKESK. V lost 0 bases, J lost 4 bases, and 10 bases lay in between. In DNA, the CDR3 is TGTGCCAGCAGCCAAGACCCTCGGGGGTACGAGCAGTACTTC. This encodes CASSQDPRGYEQYF.

This rearrangement joins TRBV5-1 to TRBJ2-7; 8 nucleotides agree with TRBD1. Trimming cost V 0 bases and J 0 bases; bases outside gene matches: 8. The CDR3 consists of 17 residues. Per the germline V gene, CDR1 is SGHRS and CDR2 is YFSETQ. CDR3 amino acids: CASSLEGTGPSSYEQYF. The CDR3 bases are TGCGCCAGCAGCTTGGAAGGGACAGGACCAAGCTCCTACGAGCAGTACTTC.

The chain carries TRBV4-2 and TRBJ2-1; D is ambiguous. This CDR3 region has 15 residues. Per the germline V gene, CDR1 is LGHNA and CDR2 is YNFKEQ. V lost 2 bases and J lost 0, with 8 bases in between. The CDR3 protein is CASSQTDFSYNEQFF. The CDR3 DNA follows: TGTGCCAGCAGCCAAACAGATTTCTCCTACAATGAGCAGTTCTTC.

V is TRBV27 and J is TRBJ2-2, with 12 bases lining up with TRBD2. Trimming cost V 6 bases and J 1 base; bases outside gene matches: 3. The CDR3 extends over 16 amino acids. Germline CDR1 and CDR2: MNHEY and SMNVEV (reference sequence). The CDR3 coding sequence is TGTGCCAGCAGCCGACTAGCGGGAGTGAACACCGGGGAGCTGTTTTTT. This gives the protein CASSRLAGVNTGELFF.

The V gene is TRBV19, the J gene TRBJ2-1; D call uncertain. The ends were cut back, 4 bases at V and 0 bases at J, with 7 bases in the middle. CDR3 length: 14 amino acids. The germline V gene encodes CDR1 LNHDA and CDR2 SQIVND (reference sequence). Here the CDR3 reads CASSTAPSYNEQFF. The DNA of the CDR3 is TGTGCCAGTAGTACTGCGCCCTCCTACAATGAGCAGTTCTTC.

This clone has more than one count but fewer than ten. The chain links TRBV5-8 to TRBJ2-7, with 15 bases that match TRBD2. This CDR3 spans 17 amino acids. Germline V CDR1 and CDR2: SGHTS, YDEGEE. Trimming took 4 bases from V and 5 from J; bases not matched to a gene: 10. As DNA, the CDR3 is TGTGCCAGCAGCGGGACTAGCGGGAGGCCGTGGCCTCACGAGCAGTACTTC. Amino acids: CASSGTSGRPWPHEQYF.

This chain connects TRBV5-1 to TRBJ2-5, with a weak D call TRBD1 (5 bases). The CDR3 is 14 amino acids. Trimming shortened V by 0 bases and J by 5 bases, and 11 bases separated the two germline ends. Germline V CDR1 and CDR2: SGHRS, YFSETQ. CDR3 bases: TGCGCCAGCAGCTTGGAAGGGGTAGGGGAGACCCAGTACTTC. Translation gives CASSLEGVGETQYF.

The chain combines TRBV30 with TRBJ1-5; D perhaps matches TRBD1 (6 bases). Trimming cost V 7 bases and J 3 bases, with 10 bases left between them. Germline CDR1 and CDR2: GTSNPN and SVGIG (reference sequence). This CDR3 contains 12 residues. CDR3 DNA sequence: TGTGCCTCCTCAGGGGCCAATCAGCCCCAGCATTTT. Translated, it gives CASSGANQPQHF. The whole variable domain, filled in from reference TRBV30 and TRBJ1-5, reads SQTIHQWPATLVQPVGSPLSLECTVEGTSNPNLYWYRQAAGRGLQLLFYSVGIGQISSEVPQNLSASRPQDRQFILSSKKLLLSDSGFYLCASSGANQPQHFGDGTRLSIL.

This clone is a singleton in its sample. This rearrangement joins TRBV27 to TRBJ1-2; 7 bases agree with TRBD1. J was trimmed by 8 bases and V by 6 bases; bases with no gene match: 6. This CDR3 is built from 12 residues. Germline CDR1 and CDR2: MNHEY and SMNVEV (reference sequence). The CDR3 sequence is CASSPGGSGYTF. The CDR3 coding sequence is TGTGCCAGCAGCCCAGGGGGGAGCGGCTACACCTTC.

The rearrangement links TRBV7-8 to TRBJ1-2; perhaps TRBD1 as D (6 bases). The CDR3 contains 17 residues. V shed 6 bases and J shed 3 bases, with 23 bases lying between them. Germline CDR1 SGHVS, CDR2 FQNEAQ. The CDR3 DNA is TGTGCCAGCAGACAGGGACAATGGCATGGCGCGGACTATGGCTACACCTTC. This codes for CASRQGQWHGADYGYTF.

The genes are TRBV27 and TRBJ2-7; 7 bases line up with TRBD2. In germline, CDR1 is MNHEY, CDR2 SMNVEV (reference sequence). The CDR3 loop spans 15 amino acids. V trimming: 6 bases; J trimming: 1 base; junction bases outside the gene matches: 9. CDR3 protein: CASRKGGSMSYEQYF. The CDR3 bases are TGTGCCAGCAGGAAGGGCGGGAGTATGTCCTACGAGCAGTACTTC.

This sequence joins TRBV6-5 and TRBJ1-5, with D uncertain. Germline values: CDR1 MNHEY, CDR2 SVGAGI. V was shortened by 5 bases and J by 5 bases, with 10 bases between the two germline ends. The CDR3 contains 13 residues. CDR3 in DNA: TGTGCCAGCAGTCGGACTGGGGATCAGCCCCAGCATTTT. This codes for CASSRTGDQPQHF.

The gene calls are TRBV9 and TRBJ2-3; 10 bases map to TRBD1. After removal of 3 bases from V and 2 bases from J, the junction contained 6 bases not matched to a gene. The CDR3 length is 16 residues. CDR1 is SGDLS and CDR2 is YYNGEE in the germline V gene. The CDR3 region has the DNA TGTGCCAGCAGCGCAGACAGGGGGCGGAACACAGATACGCAGTATTTT. It yields the protein CASSADRGRNTDTQYF. The complete variable domain, with remaining parts taken from reference TRBV9 and TRBJ2-3, reads DSGVTQTPKHLITATGQRVTLRCSPRSGDLSVYWYQQSLDQGLQFLIQYYNGEERAKGNILERFSAQQFPDLHSELNLSSLELGDSALYFCASSADRGRNTDTQYFGPGTRLTVL.